The clone carrying this T cell receptor beta chain has a handful of counts. Its antigen remains unidentified. This sample stems from a study of T-cell reconstitution after alpha-beta-depleted transplantation in children. A TCRbeta library incorporating unique molecular identifiers was prepared. TCRdb processed the PCR reads anew with MiXCR; each CDR3 protein has one entry. The sample has 750,000 to 950,000 distinct CDR3 sequences, around 15% seen once; the top ten hold about 5%. Deletions cut 5 bases from V and 4 bases from J, with 20 bases between. CDR1 and CDR2 (germline): SEHNR, FQNEAQ (reference sequence). CDR3 length equals 16 residues. Whole-study findings and limits: The study reportedly traced alpha-beta T cells about two months after transplant to several hundred expanded graft clones.

This specimen consisted of PBMCs, mostly from graft donor cells, obtained 360 days after TCRalphabeta/CD19-depleted stem cell transplant. The chain uses TRBV7-9 and TRBJ1-2, with a tentative D call TRBD1 (5 bases). This TCR derives from a male patient aged 10-17 years who had a stem cell transplant for acute lymphoblastic leukemia, so the T cells may come from the graft donor. CDR3: CASSHLVGDSAYGYTF. In DNA, the CDR3 is TGTGCCAGCAGCCATTTGGTGGGGGACTCTGCCTATGGCTACACCTTC.